The T cell receptor beta chain under discussion was sequenced for a study of glioma-infiltrating T cells. Whole-study findings and limits: Tissue and blood shared very few CDR3 sequences.

CDR1 is MNHEY and CDR2 is SMNVEV in the germline V gene (reference sequence). The CDR3 loop spans 13 amino acids. On this clonotype itself: Its antigen remains unidentified. A much more abundant neighbour one base away suggests this may be a read error.

Amplification of TCR alpha and beta CDR3 regions from RNA used iRepertoire nested multiplex PCR. Input was 100-400 ng of tissue mRNA or PBMC total RNA. A single record per CDR3 protein comes from TCRdb applying MiXCR to the multiplex PCR reads. The top ten hold about 12% of the sample, which has approximately 400,000 distinct CDR3 sequences, about two fifths seen once. The specimen was glioma tissue, nonneoplastic brain tissue, or PBMCs (not recorded which). The chain is built from TRBV27 and TRBJ2-5; D may correspond to TRBD1 or TRBD2 (5 bases each). The receptor comes from a human donor with low-grade glioma or glioblastoma, undergoing nonglioma brain surgery, or in good health (not recorded which). The CDR3 region has the DNA TGTGCCAGAAGTTTCGGGGCCATAGAGACCCAGTACTTC. It translates to CARSFGAIETQYF.